The 26 T cell receptor beta chains in this list originate from one sample, sequenced in a study of PD-1 blockade in classical Hodgkin lymphoma. All patients relapsed after autologous stem cell transplantation, and brentuximab vedotin exposure varied. This table comes from immunoSEQ multiplex PCR, and its TCRdb copy is limited to in-frame clones, with some not included. Of around 99,000 clones in the sample, about four fifths were seen once. The material sequenced was peripheral blood mononuclear cells (PBMCs), taken before the second cycle of nivolumab. Receptors were obtained from a human donor with classical Hodgkin lymphoma.

The genes are TRBV5-1 and TRBJ1-1; D unresolved. This CDR3 spans 14 amino acids. V was shortened by 1 base and J by 1 base, with 8 bases between the two germline ends. Per the germline V gene, CDR1 is SGHRS and CDR2 is YFSETQ. CDR3 sequence: CASSLNTGNTEAFF. The CDR3 DNA follows: TGCGCCAGCAGCTTGAACACTGGGAACACTGAAGCTTTCTTT.

The chain uses TRBV2 and TRBJ2-6; tentative D call: TRBD2 (6 bases). This CDR3 spans 17 amino acids. The V and J ends lost 2 bases and 2 bases respectively, with 13 bases between them. The germline CDR1 and CDR2 sequences are SNHLY and FYNNEI. The CDR3 DNA reads TGTGCCAGCAGTGAATTGGGGACTGTCGCTGGGGCCAACGTCCTGACTTTC. Translating gives CASSELGTVAGANVLTF.

The V gene is TRBV11-1, the J gene TRBJ2-2, with 8 bases lining up with TRBD1. Germline-derived CDR1 and CDR2 are SGHAT and FQDESV (reference sequence). Trimming took 5 bases from V and 7 from J; bases not matched to a gene: 12. This CDR3 has 16 residues. This CDR3 is CASSQRTGLLIGELFF. The DNA for the CDR3 is TGTGCCAGCAGCCAACGGACAGGGTTGTTGATCGGGGAGCTGTTTTTT.

This chain connects TRBV6-4 to TRBJ1-2, with D maybe TRBD1 (5 bases). Per the germline V gene, CDR1 is MRHNA and CDR2 is SNTAGT. This CDR3 is 15 amino acids long. V lost 5 bases to trimming and J lost 6 bases, with 19 bases between them. The CDR3 protein is CASSSPGGHRDGYTF. CDR3 coding DNA: TGTGCCAGCAGTTCACCGGGAGGACATCGAGATGGCTACACCTTC.

This clone was counted a single time. The chain carries TRBV19 and TRBJ2-7; D is ambiguous. Trimming took 4 bases from V and 4 from J, leaving 11 bases between them. The CDR3 runs 13 residues. Germline lookup yields CDR1 LNHDA and CDR2 SQIVND (reference sequence). In DNA, the CDR3 is TGTGCCAGTAGTACCAGCTTTGGGTACGAGCAGTACTTC. This encodes CASSTSFGYEQYF.

The CDR3 sequence: CASGFRAGEQYF. The CDR3 nucleotides read TGTGCCAGCGGATTCAGGGCCGGCGAGCAGTACTTC. This chain links TRBV28 with TRBJ2-7, with TRBD1 as a possible D gene (5 bases). The length of the CDR3 is 12 residues. Germline V CDR1 and CDR2: MDHEN, SYDVKM. V lost 8 bases and J 6 bases, leaving 14 bases between the germline ends.

This clone was detected only once. DNA for the CDR3: TGCAGCGTTGGAGAAGACGGCAACTATGGCTACACCTTC. This gives the protein CSVGEDGNYGYTF. The chain carries TRBV29-1 and TRBJ1-2; no clear D gene. Germline CDR1 SQVTM, CDR2 ANQGSEA. The CDR3 contains 13 residues. V was cut by 4 bases and J by 2 bases, with 11 bases left in between.

V and J are TRBV4-1 and TRBJ2-5; D tentatively fits TRBD1 or TRBD2 (6 bases each). The CDR3 covers 15 residues. V gave up 0 bases and J gave up 5 bases, with 13 bases separating them. The germline CDR1 and CDR2 sequences are MGHRA and YSYEKL. CDR3: CASSQEGGLRETQYF. The CDR3 nucleotides are TGCGCCAGCAGCCAAGAAGGGGGGCTGCGGGAGACCCAGTACTTC.

This chain's CDR3 is CASSRSSPGELFF. CDR3 nucleotides: TGTGCCAGCAGTCGGAGTTCCCCCGGGGAGCTGTTTTTT. V is TRBV2 and J is TRBJ2-2; D not resolved. CDR3 length: 13 residues. Trimming took off 5 bases at V and 6 bases at J, with 10 bases between the two ends. The germline gives CDR1 SNHLY, CDR2 FYNNEI. Combining the CDR3 with reference TRBV2 and TRBJ2-2 gives the whole variable domain EPEVTQTPSHQVTQMGQEVILRCVPISNHLYFYWYRQILGQKVEFLVSFYNNEISEKSEIFDDQFSVERPDGSNFTLKIRSTKLEDSAMYFCASSRSSPGELFFGEGSRLTVL.

CDR3: CASSPGPRAQPQHF. DNA of the CDR3: TGTGCCAGCAGCCCAGGACCCAGGGCCCAGCCCCAGCATTTT. The chain combines TRBV7-2 with TRBJ1-5; TRBD1 is a possible D gene (5 bases). Trimming removed 5 bases at V and 7 bases at J, with 15 bases between. The CDR3 has 14 residues. CDR1 SGHTA and CDR2 FQGNSA come from the germline V gene.

This chain links TRBV7-3 with TRBJ2-5, with 7 bases identical to TRBD2. Germline V CDR1 and CDR2: SGHTA, FQGTGA. The CDR3 has 13 residues. Losses at the gene ends were 2 bases for V and 5 bases for J; bases not matched to a gene: 2. The DNA for the CDR3 is TGTGCCAGCAGCTTAGGGCGGGGGGAGACCCAGTACTTC. This gives the protein CASSLGRGETQYF.

This chain joins TRBV18 and TRBJ1-4; possibly TRBD1 for D (6 bases). Germline assignment: CDR1 KGHSH and CDR2 LQKENI. The CDR3 loop spans 15 amino acids. Trimming pared 6 bases from V and 0 bases from J, leaving 11 bases between. CDR3 bases: TGTGCCAGCTCTCTGGGGGCTGCAACTAATGAAAAACTGTTTTTT. Amino acids: CASSLGAATNEKLFF.

The chain couples TRBV11-2 to TRBJ2-7; the match to TRBD1 covers 10 bases. Per germline, CDR1 SGHAT and CDR2 FQNNGV. The CDR3 is 19 amino acids. Trimming at V came to 4 bases and at J to 2 bases, leaving 17 bases not matched to a gene. The CDR3 reads CASSSVTPAIGTGAYEQYF. In nucleotides, the CDR3 is TGTGCCAGCAGCTCCGTAACCCCCGCTATTGGGACAGGGGCCTACGAGCAGTACTTC. Based on the CDR3 plus reference TRBV11-2 and TRBJ2-7, the full variable domain is EAGVAQSPRYKIIEKRQSVAFWCNPISGHATLYWYQQILGQGPKLLIQFQNNGVVDDSQLPKDRFSAERLKGVDSTLKIQPAKLEDSAVYLCASSSVTPAIGTGAYEQYFGPGTRLTVT.

This sequence joins TRBV15 and TRBJ2-5, with D possibly matching TRBD2 (6 bases). The germline CDR1 and CDR2 sequences are LNHNV and YYDKDF (reference sequence). This CDR3 comprises 13 residues. V was pared by 1 base and J by 10 bases, with 13 bases between. Here the CDR3 DNA reads TGTGCCACCAGCAGAGTTACCTCGGGGGACCAGTACTTC. The encoded protein is CATSRVTSGDQYF.

V is TRBV6-5 and J is TRBJ2-5, with 13 bases matching TRBD2. With V trimmed by 6 bases and J by 6 bases, 7 bases remained unmatched. This CDR3 is 15 amino acids long. Germline assignment: CDR1 MNHEY and CDR2 SVGAGI. The DNA for the CDR3 is TGTGCCAGCAGACCCGGACTAGCGGGAGTACAGACCCAGTACTTC. Translation gives CASRPGLAGVQTQYF.

V usage is TRBV5-1 and J usage is TRBJ2-3, with 7 bases matching TRBD2. Germline trimming cut 0 bases from V and 0 bases from J; bases unmatched to any gene: 7. This CDR3 comprises 17 residues. Germline assignment: CDR1 SGHRS and CDR2 YFSETQ. The CDR3: CASSLGLSGTSTDTQYF. The CDR3 coding sequence is TGCGCCAGCAGCTTGGGTCTAAGCGGGACTAGCACAGATACGCAGTATTTT.

This clone came up a few times. The gene calls are TRBV19 and TRBJ1-1; D is unclear. The CDR3 consists of 13 residues. CDR1 and CDR2 from the germline V gene are LNHDA and SQIVND (reference sequence). Trimming stripped 0 bases from V and 5 bases from J, with 7 bases between. This CDR3 is CASSIDPSTEAFF. The CDR3 bases are TGTGCCAGTAGTATAGATCCAAGTACTGAAGCTTTCTTT.

This chain connects TRBV19 to TRBJ2-1, with a possible D match to TRBD2 (5 bases). Germline lookup yields CDR1 LNHDA and CDR2 SQIVND (reference sequence). V lost 3 bases, J lost 12 bases, and 12 bases lay in between. This CDR3 has 12 residues. CDR3 in amino acids: CASSIEGGGQFF. CDR3 bases: TGTGCCAGTAGTATTGAGGGCGGTGGGCAGTTCTTC. The variable domain in full, with the rest retrieved from reference TRBV19 and TRBJ2-1, is DGGITQSPKYLFRKEGQNVTLSCEQNLNHDAMYWYRQDPGQGLRLIYYSQIVNDFQKGDIAEGYSVSREKKESFPLTVTSAQKNPTAFYLCASSIEGGGQFFGPGTRLTVL.

The rearrangement uses TRBV5-1 and TRBJ1-2; 12 bases are shared with TRBD1. The germline gives CDR1 SGHRS, CDR2 YFSETQ. J lost 6 bases, V lost 0 bases, and 6 bases had no gene match. The CDR3 loop spans 16 amino acids. CDR3 nucleotides: TGCGCCAGCAGCTTGGGGGACAGGGGGCTTGGTCATGGCTACACCTTC. As protein: CASSLGDRGLGHGYTF.

The chain joins TRBV6-6 to TRBJ2-3; D is unclear. This CDR3 is 11 amino acids long. Trimming removed 6 bases from V and 2 bases from J, with 3 bases in between. Germline lookup yields CDR1 MNHNY and CDR2 SVGAGI (reference sequence). DNA for the CDR3: TGTGCCAGCAGCCTCACAGATACGCAGTATTTT. Residues: CASSLTDTQYF.

This chain uses TRBV4-1 with TRBJ2-5; the D gene is possibly TRBD2 (7 bases). The CDR3 is 14 amino acids. V was trimmed by 3 bases and J by 9 bases, leaving 17 bases between them. The germline CDR1 and CDR2 sequences are MGHRA and YSYEKL. CDR3 amino acids: CASSQNSGGGAQYF. The DNA for the CDR3 is TGCGCCAGCAGCCAGAATAGCGGAGGGGGGGCCCAGTACTTC.

The chain is built from TRBV7-2 and TRBJ1-4; D call uncertain. The germline CDR1 and CDR2 sequences are SGHTA and FQGNSA. Trimming stripped 5 bases from V and 0 bases from J, with 7 bases between. CDR3 length: 14 amino acids. Here the CDR3 reads CASSRSTTNEKLFF. CDR3 in DNA: TGTGCCAGCAGCCGCTCAACAACTAATGAAAAACTGTTTTTT.

This clone was detected once. V usage is TRBV2 and J usage is TRBJ2-3, with D possibly TRBD1 on 6 matching bases. Trimming took off 5 bases at V and 4 bases at J, with 16 bases between the two ends. The CDR3 spans 15 residues. CDR1 and CDR2 from the germline V gene are SNHLY and FYNNEI. The CDR3 is CASSTQGVLADTQYF. CDR3 sequence (DNA): TGTGCCAGCAGTACACAGGGAGTACTCGCAGATACGCAGTATTTT.

The chain links TRBV7-6 to TRBJ2-5; D might be TRBD1 (6 bases). This CDR3 contains 15 residues. With 0 bases removed from V and 3 bases from J, the gap between germline ends came to 11 bases. Looked up from germline, CDR1 is SGHVS and CDR2 is FNYEAQ. CDR3 in amino acids: CASSLATGSEETQYF. The CDR3 DNA reads TGTGCCAGCAGCTTAGCAACAGGGTCGGAAGAGACCCAGTACTTC.

The chain carries TRBV28 and TRBJ1-5, with 12 bases aligning to TRBD1. CDR1 is MDHEN, CDR2 SYDVKM, per germline. The junction had 8 bases not matched to a gene; V was cut back by 7 bases and J by 7 bases. The CDR3 extends over 15 amino acids. The CDR3 DNA is TGTGCCAGCAAGAGGGACAGGGGGCGGAGGCAGCCCCAGCATTTT. It specifies CASKRDRGRRQPQHF.

The chain is built from TRBV7-9 and TRBJ2-3; D is possibly TRBD1 (6 bases). The CDR3 has 18 residues. Trimming stripped 0 bases from V and 0 bases from J, with 16 bases between. Germline V gene data show CDR1 as SEHNR and CDR2 as FQNEAQ (reference sequence). The CDR3 nucleotides read TGTGCCAGCAGCTTAGCAAAGGGGACAACCGTTAGCACAGATACGCAGTATTTT. This gives the protein CASSLAKGTTVSTDTQYF.